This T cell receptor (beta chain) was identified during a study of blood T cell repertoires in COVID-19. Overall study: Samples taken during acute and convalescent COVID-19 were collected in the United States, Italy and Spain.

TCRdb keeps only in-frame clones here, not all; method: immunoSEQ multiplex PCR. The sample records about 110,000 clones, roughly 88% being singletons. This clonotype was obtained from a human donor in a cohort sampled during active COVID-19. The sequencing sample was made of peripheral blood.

CDR3 in amino acids: CASSVDRNQPQHF. For the CDR3, the DNA is TGTGCCAGCAGCGTCGACAGGAATCAGCCCCAGCATTTT. The rearrangement joins TRBV6-5 to TRBJ1-5, with D maybe TRBD1 (6 bases). Germline V CDR1 and CDR2: MNHEY, SVGAGI. V lost 6 bases and J 4 bases, leaving 10 bases between the germline ends. The CDR3 totals 13 residues.